This TCR beta chain came from a study of blood T cell repertoires in COVID-19. The CDR3 covers 14 residues. Germline CDR1 MGHDK, CDR2 SYGVNS. A remark on this clone: One end of the junction is discordant with germline, which a read error may explain.

Produced via immunoSEQ multiplex PCR; TCRdb's table is partial and in-frame only. Counted here are about 310,000 clones, 75% to 90% occurring once; the ten biggest clones make up 9.5%. Sequenced sample: PBMCs or T cells enriched from blood (not recorded which). The chain carries TRBV25-1 and TRBJ1-2; D remains unclear. This receptor was identified in a woman between 40 and 50 years old who had recovered from COVID-19. The CDR3 reads CASSDPTTGGSPAF. The CDR3 DNA is TGTGCCAGCAGTGACCCCACCACCGGCGGGAGCCCGGCCTTC.